The 27 T cell receptor delta chains presented below share a single source sample, sequenced in a study of gamma-delta T cells after stem cell transplantation. TCRdb ran CATT on the RT-PCR reads. The sample lists around 1,500 delta-chain clones; less than 7% were seen once. The specimen sequenced was gamma-delta T cells. All receptors derive from a human donor. It is not recorded whose cells these are; they may come from a transplant donor.

This clone was seen ten or more times. This probably arose from a read error, given a far larger clone one base away. This chain links TRDV1 with TRDJ1; maybe TRDD2 (8 bases). Germline V gene sequence: CDR1 TSWWSYY, CDR2 QGS. The CDR3 is 23 amino acids. The CDR3 nucleotides read TGTGCTCTTGGGGTCCGGCCTTCCTATGCGGCCTGGGGGTTCCTTTCCTCTTCCGATGAACTCATCTTT. Translated: CALGVRPSYAAWGFLSSSDELIF.

This clone was counted a few times. For this DNA, TCRdb reports the protein of a much larger clone, which diverges at residue 5, most likely from a read error; the protein presented here is translated directly from the DNA. The chain couples TRDV2 to TRDJ1; 8 bases line up with TRDD3. Germline trimming cut 3 bases from V and 0 bases from J; bases unmatched to any gene: 11. Germline CDR1 and CDR2: GEAIGNYY and EKD. This CDR3 has 17 amino acids. CDR3 DNA: TGTGCCTGTGACGCCGTCTGGGGGAACGAGTACACCGATAAACTCATCTTT. This sequence encodes CACDAVWGNEYTDKLIF.

Comments on this clone: A read error is the likely source, as a far larger clone sits one nucleotide away. Distinct nucleotide sequences in the sample also encode this CDR3. The chain employs TRDV2 and TRDJ1, with 8 bases identical to TRDD3. The CDR3 sequence is 18 residues long. V lost 3 bases and J lost 0; bases outside the gene matches: 14. Germline V gene sequence: CDR1 GEAIGNYY, CDR2 EKD. The CDR3 region is CACDPLMLGDEDTDKLIF. The DNA for the CDR3 is TGTGCCTGTGACCCCTTAATGCTGGGGGACGAGGACACCGATAAACTCATCTTT.

V usage is TRDV2 and J usage is TRDJ1, with TRDD3 identical over 13 bases. The junction had 20 bases not matched to a gene; V was cut back by 2 bases and J by 0 bases. The germline V gene encodes CDR1 GEAIGNYY and CDR2 EKD. The CDR3 extends over 22 amino acids. CDR3 coding DNA: TGTGCCTGTGACAGGTTATCGGTTACTGGGGGATACGTGAAAGAGGACACCGATAAACTCATCTTT. It specifies CACDRLSVTGGYVKEDTDKLIF.

As regards this clone: This DNA's translation differs at residue 19 from TCRdb's protein, which comes from a much larger clone; a read error is likely, and the protein shown is translated from the DNA. The chain combines TRDV1 with TRDJ1; 13 bases fit TRDD3. This CDR3 has 23 residues. Trimming at V came to 4 bases and at J to 6 bases, leaving 29 bases not matched to a gene. The germline CDR1 and CDR2 sequences are TSWWSYY and QGS. The CDR3 here is CALGVRPAFLAFTGGYAEYKLIF. The CDR3 nucleotides are TGTGCTCTTGGGGTCCGACCGGCCTTCCTTGCTTTTACTGGGGGATACGCAGAGTATAAACTCATCTTT.

In this sample, this clone is medium-sized. One base separates it from a far larger clone, so it is likely a read error. The chain employs TRDV2 and TRDJ1; 11 nucleotides agree with TRDD3. The CDR3 sequence is 17 residues long. Germline trimming cut 3 bases from V and 3 bases from J; bases unmatched to any gene: 11. Germline V gives CDR1 GEAIGNYY, CDR2 EKD. The CDR3 loop is CACDPVLGDKYADKLIF. The CDR3 DNA reads as TGTGCCTGTGACCCAGTACTGGGGGATAAGTACGCCGATAAACTCATCTTT.

Notes on this clone: A read error likely explains why the TCRdb protein, taken from a much larger clone, differs from this DNA's translation at residue 12; the protein shown is translated from the DNA. This chain uses TRDV2 with TRDJ1, with D unresolved. This CDR3 comprises 14 residues. CDR1 is GEAIGNYY and CDR2 is EKD in the germline V gene. This chain's CDR3 is CACDALSGTDKPIF. As DNA, the CDR3 is TGTGCCTGTGACGCTCTCTCGGGCACCGATAAACCCATCTTT.

This clone has a handful of counts. TCRdb assigns this DNA the protein of a much larger clone, which departs from its translation at residue 5; this likely reflects a read error, and the protein shown comes from translating the DNA. The CDR3 region has the DNA TGTGCCTGTGACGCCCTTGGTGGGGGATACTCCGGCGATAAACTCATCTTT. It yields the protein CACDALGGGYSGDKLIF. The chain uses TRDV2 and TRDJ1, with 10 bases that match TRDD3. Germline-derived CDR1 and CDR2 are GEAIGNYY and EKD. V shed 3 bases and J 4 bases; nucleotides not matched to a gene: 13. The CDR3 runs 17 residues.

About this clone: The TCRdb protein, from a much larger clone, departs from this DNA's translation at residue 6, likely by read error; the protein shown derives from the DNA. V gene TRDV1 combines with J gene TRDJ1, with D perhaps matching TRDD3 (5 bases). Trimming removed 3 bases from V and 0 bases from J, with 20 bases in between. Germline values: CDR1 TSWWSYY, CDR2 QGS. This CDR3 is 18 amino acids long. CDR3 nucleotides: TGTGCTCTTGGGGACGGTACCAAGGGCGGGGAGTACACCGATAAACTCATCTTT. As protein: CALGDGTKGGEYTDKLIF.

This clone occurred a few times. A read error likely explains why the TCRdb protein, taken from a much larger clone, differs from this DNA's translation at residue 12; the protein shown is translated from the DNA. This sequence joins TRDV2 and TRDJ1; D is possibly TRDD3 (6 bases). In germline, CDR1 is GEAIGNYY, CDR2 EKD. This CDR3 has 15 residues. The DNA for the CDR3 is TGTGCCTGTGACACCGTGGGGGCCTACACCGATAACCTCATCTTT. Translation: CACDTVGAYTDNLIF.

This clone was counted between two and nine times. The protein recorded in TCRdb matches a much larger clone and deviates from this DNA's translation at residue 5, suggesting a read error; the protein here is obtained by translating the DNA. The rearrangement joins TRDV1 to TRDJ1, with D possibly matching TRDD2 (8 bases). This CDR3 comprises 23 residues. Germline assignment: CDR1 TSWWSYY and CDR2 QGS. V lost 4 bases to trimming and J lost 3 bases, with 39 bases between them. CDR3 nucleotides: TGTGCTCTTGGGGGCCGGCCTTCCTATGCGGCCTGGGGGTTCCTTTCCTCTTCCGATAAACTCATCTTT. This encodes CALGGRPSYAAWGFLSSSDKLIF.

This clone came up a few times. Only one base separates this from a far larger clonotype, so it likely reflects a read error. Other DNA variants within this sample encode the same CDR3. The genes are TRDV2 and TRDJ1; TRDD3 matches 13 bases. Per the germline V gene, CDR1 is GEAIGNYY and CDR2 is EKD. There are 17 residues in the CDR3. The CDR3 reads CACDTLLGDTLTDKLIF. The CDR3 DNA follows: TGTGCCTGCGACACCCTACTGGGGGATACGCTCACCGATAAACTCATCTTT.

This clone has more than one count but fewer than ten. The TCRdb protein comes from a much larger clone and disagrees with this DNA's translation at residue 8, likely due to a read error; the protein given here is derived from the DNA. The rearrangement uses TRDV2 and TRDJ1; D is possibly TRDD3 (6 bases). Germline-derived CDR1 and CDR2 are GEAIGNYY and EKD. Trimming stripped 3 bases from V and 0 bases from J, with 25 bases between. There are 19 residues in the CDR3. CDR3 coding DNA: TGTGCCTGTGACGCCTACTGGGAGATACCTCCTGCCTACACCGATAAACTCATCTTT. This translates into CACDAYWEIPPAYTDKLIF.

The rearrangement joins TRDV2 to TRDJ4, with 10 bases lining up with TRDD3. Germline CDR1 and CDR2: GEAIGNYY and EKD. V lost 4 bases, J lost 1 base, and 14 bases stayed unmatched. This CDR3 is built from 17 residues. The CDR3 DNA is TGTGCCTGTGAAAAGTTGGGGGATACCGAGGATTTCAGACCCCTGATCTTT. The encoded protein is CACEKLGDTEDFRPLIF.

With respect to this clone: It differs at one base from a far larger clone, so likely a read error. Distinct nucleotide sequences in the sample also encode this CDR3. This chain links TRDV2 with TRDJ1; 8 bases map to TRDD3. The CDR3 runs 15 residues. Germline CDR1 reads GEAIGNYY; CDR2 reads EKD. The J segment lost 10 bases and the V segment lost 4 bases, leaving 16 bases of the junction unmatched. CDR3 bases: TGTGCCTGTGATAAACTACTGGGGGTCCCTGAGGGACTCATCTTT. Translating gives CACDKLLGVPEGLIF.

With respect to this clone: This is likely an artifact of a read error, given a far larger clone one base away. Within the sample, other DNA sequences also encode this same CDR3. The chain is built from TRDV2 and TRDJ1, with 8 bases lining up with TRDD3. There are 17 residues in the CDR3. Germline CDR1 reads GEAIGNYY; CDR2 reads EKD. The CDR3 protein is CACDTVWGNEYTDKLIF. Written as DNA, the CDR3 is TGTGCCTGTGACACCGTCTGGGGGAACGAGTACACCGATAAACTAATCTTT.

In its sample, this clone is medium-sized. A much larger clone lies one base from this, so it may be a read error. The rearrangement joins TRDV2 to TRDJ1; TRDD3 matches at 8 bases. V dropped 3 bases and J dropped 0; count of bases not matched to a gene: 11. The V gene's germline CDR1 is GEAIGNYY and CDR2 EKD. The CDR3 loop spans 17 amino acids. Written as DNA, the CDR3 is TGTGCCTGTGACCTACTGGGGGCGAGGGGGAACACCGATAAACTCATCTTT. Translating it yields CACDLLGARGNTDKLIF.

The table lists this clone with a few counts. One base separates it from a far larger clone, so it is likely a read error. The genes are TRDV1 and TRDJ1; D could derive from TRDD2 or TRDD3 (7 bases each). The CDR3 has 23 amino acids. Trimming pared 4 bases from V and 3 bases from J, leaving 39 bases between. The germline gives CDR1 TSWWSYY, CDR2 QGS. The CDR3 DNA sequence: TGTGCTCTTGGGGTCCGGTCTTCCTATGCGGCCTGGGGGTTCCTTTCCTCTTCCGATAAACTCATCTTT. This encodes CALGVRSSYAAWGFLSSSDKLIF.

With respect to this clone: TCRdb's protein, taken from a much larger clone, differs from this DNA's translation at residue 8, likely owing to a read error; the protein displayed comes from the DNA. CDR3 bases: TGTGCCTGTGACGCGCTGGGGGCTAAAGAGGGGTACACCGATAAACTCATCTTT. This translates into CACDALGAKEGYTDKLIF. The gene calls are TRDV2 and TRDJ1; 7 bases are shared with TRDD3. The CDR3 contains 18 residues. CDR1 and CDR2 (germline): GEAIGNYY, EKD. V trimming: 3 bases; J trimming: 0 bases; junction bases outside the gene matches: 15.

As to this clone: This likely stems from a read error, as it lies one base from a far larger clone. Other nucleotide sequences from this sample produce the same CDR3. This chain uses TRDV2 with TRDJ1; TRDD3 agrees at 12 bases. Per germline, CDR1 GEAIGNYY and CDR2 EKD. The CDR3 length is 21 residues. Trimming removed 4 bases from V and 4 bases from J; junction bases left unmatched: 24. CDR3 region: CACDTVSSGLELGDTIDKLIF. In nucleotides, the CDR3 is TGTGCCTGTGATACCGTCTCCTCCGGCCTCGAACTGGGGGATACAATCGATAAACTCATCTTT.

This clone came up a few times. The chain has TRDV2 and TRDJ3, with 8 bases matching TRDD3. Germline CDR1 reads GEAIGNYY; CDR2 reads EKD. V lost 3 bases, J lost 1 base, and 10 bases stayed unmatched. The CDR3 extends over 19 amino acids. CDR3 loop: CACDPTGGSRSWDTRQMFF. CDR3 DNA: TGTGCCTGTGACCCTACTGGGGGTTCAAGGTCCTGGGACACCCGACAGATGTTTTTC.

V gene TRDV2 combines with J gene TRDJ1; 13 bases agree with TRDD3. The CDR3 consists of 18 residues. Germline V gene lookup returns CDR1 GEAIGNYY and CDR2 EKD. Germline trimming cut 5 bases from V and 9 bases from J; bases unmatched to any gene: 20. CDR3 nucleotides: TGTGCCTGTGTCCCGGTGTCTGATGTACTGGGGGATACGGAGCAACTCATCTTT. Amino acid sequence: CACVPVSDVLGDTEQLIF.

This clone has a handful of counts. The protein in TCRdb stems from a much larger clone and differs at residue 10 from this DNA's translation, likely a read error; here the protein is translated from the DNA. The chain joins TRDV2 to TRDJ1; 9 bases match TRDD3. V was pared by 4 bases and J by 7 bases, with 9 bases of the junction left unmatched. This CDR3 has 14 amino acids. The germline gives CDR1 GEAIGNYY, CDR2 EKD. The CDR3 loop is CACEALGDSGKLIF. Here the CDR3 DNA reads TGTGCCTGTGAAGCCCTGGGGGATTCTGGTAAACTCATCTTT.

By its share, this clone is medium-sized. The likely explanation is a read error, given a far larger clone one base away. V usage is TRDV2 and J usage is TRDJ1; 9 bases are shared with TRDD3. This CDR3 comprises 18 residues. V shed 0 bases and J 3 bases; nucleotides not matched to a gene: 13. Germline values: CDR1 GEAIGNYY, CDR2 EKD. Here the CDR3 DNA reads TGTGCCTGTGACACCGTGCCTGGGGGATCCACGATCGCCGATAAACTCATCTTT. The encoded protein is CACDTVPGGSTIADKLIF.

The V call is TRDV2, the J call TRDJ1; 10 nucleotides agree with TRDD3. The CDR3 runs 16 residues. The germline gives CDR1 GEAIGNYY, CDR2 EKD. The V segment lost 3 bases and the J segment 5 bases; nucleotides outside the gene matches: 11. As DNA, the CDR3 is TGTGCCTGTGACCCAGTACTGGGGGATTTTGATGATAAACTCATCTTT. It specifies CACDPVLGDFDDKLIF.

On this clone itself: This sequence is one base from a far larger clone and is likely a read error. The identical CDR3 is also encoded by other nucleotide sequences in the sample. V and J are TRDV2 and TRDJ3; tentative D call: TRDD3 (5 bases). V was clipped by 3 bases and J by 1 base, with 27 bases between them. The V gene's germline CDR1 is GEAIGNYY and CDR2 EKD. This CDR3 has 22 amino acids. The CDR3 loop reads CACDVTGGGYEESSWDTRQMFF. The CDR3 DNA follows: TGTGCCTGTGACGTTACTGGAGGAGGTTATGAGGAATCATCCTGGGACACCCGACAGATGTTTTTC.

Notes on this clone: A far bigger clonotype differs at one base, so this is likely a read error. Distinct nucleotide sequences in the sample also encode this CDR3. DNA of the CDR3: TGTGCCTGCGACGCCTACTGGGGGATACCTCCTGCCTACACCGATAAACTCATCTTT. This codes for CACDAYWGIPPAYTDKLIF. The chain couples TRDV2 to TRDJ1, with 12 positions matching TRDD3. The CDR3 contains 19 residues. Germline V gives CDR1 GEAIGNYY, CDR2 EKD. With 7 bases clipped from V and 0 bases from J, the junction kept 17 bases outside the gene matches.